The next 30 T cell receptor beta chains were all read from a single sample in a study of naive and memory T cell subsets. An equimolar mix of two oligonucleotides served as the beta constant-region primer for TRBC1 and TRBC2. TCRdb re-derived calls from the UMI-ligation and nested PCR reads in MiXCR, one entry per CDR3 protein. Seen here are some 150,000 distinct CDR3 sequences, over 15% observed once, and the top ten hold around 0.14%. Sequenced: naive CD4+ T cells from blood. These receptors were collected from a human donor in good health.

The J gene is TRBJ2-3, the V gene TRBV6-1, with 7 bases lining up with TRBD2. The germline gives CDR1 MNHNS, CDR2 SASEGT. CDR3 length equals 15 residues. The ends lost 7 bases at V and 1 base at J; junction bases unmatched: 8. The CDR3 protein is CASNPSGTGTDTQYF. The CDR3 DNA reads as TGTGCCAGCAACCCAAGCGGGACGGGCACAGATACGCAGTATTTT.

This clonotype was found a few times. V is TRBV30 and J is TRBJ1-5; D gene unclear. The CDR3 is 15 amino acids. Trimming left V 0 bases short and J 2 bases short, with 11 bases between. Germline CDR1 is GTSNPN and CDR2 is SVGIG (reference sequence). The CDR3 spells CAWSVRLDGNQPQHF. CDR3 DNA sequence: TGTGCCTGGAGTGTAAGACTCGACGGCAATCAGCCCCAGCATTTT.

This rearrangement joins TRBV29-1 to TRBJ2-7; 9 nucleotides match TRBD1. V lost 7 bases to trimming and J lost 5 bases; unmatched junction nucleotides: 6. Germline V lookup: CDR1 SQVTM, CDR2 ANQGSEA. The CDR3 length is 12 residues. The CDR3 nucleotides are TGCAGCGCCGCGACAGGGGGGAACGAGCAGTACTTC. This translates into CSAATGGNEQYF.

The chain employs TRBV28 and TRBJ1-2, with TRBD1 as a possible D gene (6 bases). CDR3 length equals 15 residues. Germline values: CDR1 MDHEN, CDR2 SYDVKM. Trimming cost V 6 bases and J 7 bases, with 21 bases left between them. The CDR3 coding sequence is TGTGCCAGCAGAGTACCGGGACACCTCAAGGGTGGCTACACCTTC. This encodes CASRVPGHLKGGYTF.

This rearrangement joins TRBV5-1 to TRBJ2-5, with TRBD2 matching over 11 bases. The V and J ends lost 5 bases and 5 bases, in that order; junction bases with no gene match: 11. The CDR3 sequence is 16 residues long. Germline V CDR1 and CDR2: SGHRS, YFSETQ. CDR3 sequence (DNA): TGCGCCAGCAGTCCACTAGCGGGAGCCAGCGGCGAGACCCAGTACTTC. This codes for CASSPLAGASGETQYF. Supplemented by reference TRBV5-1 and TRBJ2-5, the full variable domain reads KAGVTQTPRYLIKTRGQQVTLSCSPISGHRSVSWYQQTPGQGLQFLFEYFSETQRNKGNFPGRFSGRQFSNSRSEMNVSTLELGDSALYLCASSPLAGASGETQYFGPGTRLLVL.

The CDR3 here is CASSLETSGLETQYF. CDR3 DNA: TGTGCCAGCAGCTTAGAGACTAGCGGGTTAGAGACCCAGTACTTC. This chain uses TRBV7-2 with TRBJ2-5; 10 nucleotides agree with TRBD2. The V gene's germline CDR1 is SGHTA and CDR2 FQGNSA. Trimming cost V 1 base and J 4 bases; bases outside gene matches: 3. The CDR3 sequence is 15 residues long. Filled out from reference TRBV7-2 and TRBJ2-5, the complete variable domain reads GAGVSQSPSNKVTEKGKDVELRCDPISGHTALYWYRQSLGQGLEFLIYFQGNSAPDKSGLPSDRFSAERTGGSVSTLTIQRTQQEDSAVYLCASSLETSGLETQYFGPGTRLLVL.

The V call is TRBV10-3, the J call TRBJ2-1; D perhaps matches TRBD2 (5 bases). The CDR3 sequence is 14 residues long. Germline V gene sequence: CDR1 ENHRY, CDR2 SYGVKD. With 4 bases removed from V and 0 bases from J, the gap between germline ends came to 7 bases. The CDR3 DNA reads TGTGCCATCAGTGCGGGAAACTCCTACAATGAGCAGTTCTTC. Protein sequence: CAISAGNSYNEQFF.

The J gene is TRBJ1-5, the V gene TRBV9; D not certain. The V gene's germline CDR1 is SGDLS and CDR2 YYNGEE. V lost 9 bases and J 2 bases, leaving 15 bases between the germline ends. The CDR3 consists of 14 residues. CDR3 coding DNA: TGTGCCACCTCTCGGGATGGGGGCAATCAGCCCCAGCATTTT. It yields the protein CATSRDGGNQPQHF. The full variable domain, in which reference TRBV9 and TRBJ1-5 provide the parts outside the CDR3, is DSGVTQTPKHLITATGQRVTLRCSPRSGDLSVYWYQQSLDQGLQFLIQYYNGEERAKGNILERFSAQQFPDLHSELNLSSLELGDSALYFCATSRDGGNQPQHFGDGTRLSIL.

The chain couples TRBV20-1 to TRBJ2-7, with 10 bases that match TRBD2. CDR1 and CDR2 (germline): DFQATT, SNEGSKA (reference sequence). The CDR3 covers 15 residues. Trimming at V came to 2 bases and at J to 7 bases, leaving 11 bases not matched to a gene. The CDR3 sequence: CSARRSGRVQGEQYF. CDR3 bases: TGCAGTGCTAGAAGGAGCGGGAGGGTGCAGGGGGAGCAGTACTTC.

The chain uses TRBV29-1 and TRBJ1-5; D may be TRBD1 (6 bases). The CDR3 has 18 amino acids. CDR1 is SQVTM, CDR2 ANQGSEA, per germline. Trimming removed 3 bases from V and 2 bases from J, with 23 bases in between. Here the CDR3 DNA reads TGCAGCGTTGAGCAGGGGAAAAGAGCGGAGATGGGCAATCAGCCCCAGCATTTT. It is translated as CSVEQGKRAEMGNQPQHF.

This clonotype turned up a few times. The chain joins TRBV3-1 to TRBJ1-4; D may be TRBD1 (5 bases). Germline loops: CDR1 LGHDT, CDR2 YNNKEL (reference sequence). This CDR3 contains 15 residues. V lost 3 bases, J lost 7 bases, and 15 bases lay in between. The CDR3 sequence: CASSQPQGGGEKLFF. Here the CDR3 DNA reads TGTGCCAGCAGCCAGCCCCAGGGTGGTGGTGAAAAACTGTTTTTT.

The chain employs TRBV7-2 and TRBJ2-3; possibly TRBD2 for D (6 bases). V lost 5 bases, J lost 1 base, and 13 bases lay in between. This CDR3 is built from 15 residues. CDR1 is SGHTA, CDR2 FQGNSA, per germline. The CDR3, as DNA: TGTGCCAGCAGCCCCGCCGGGACTGGCACAGATACGCAGTATTTT. As protein: CASSPAGTGTDTQYF.

The table lists this clonotype with a few counts. This chain uses TRBV20-1 with TRBJ1-1; D call uncertain. Germline V gene sequence: CDR1 DFQATT, CDR2 SNEGSKA (reference sequence). The CDR3 consists of 14 residues. Trimming left V 0 bases short and J 4 bases short, with 12 bases between. The CDR3 here is CSARDRERPTEAFF. The CDR3 region has the DNA TGCAGTGCTAGAGATAGGGAGAGGCCCACTGAAGCTTTCTTT.

The chain joins TRBV6-2 or TRBV6-3 to TRBJ2-2; either TRBD1 or TRBD2 may supply D (5 bases each). This CDR3 has 16 amino acids. Germline-derived CDR1 and CDR2 are MNHEY and SVGEGT. Trimming cost V 2 bases and J 2 bases, with 12 bases left between them. CDR3 DNA: TGTGCCAGCAGTTACCCGAGGGGCCGAAACACCGGGGAGCTGTTTTTT. As protein: CASSYPRGRNTGELFF.

The rearrangement links TRBV13 to TRBJ2-1; D is unresolved. The CDR3 has 13 amino acids. The V gene's germline CDR1 is PRHDT and CDR2 FYEKMQ (reference sequence). Trimming pared 3 bases from V and 10 bases from J, leaving 13 bases between. The CDR3 region is CASSFALINEQFF. CDR3 coding DNA: TGTGCCAGCAGCTTTGCACTAATAAACGAGCAGTTCTTC.

This clonotype was seen a few times. The V call is TRBV12-3 or TRBV12-4, the J call TRBJ2-1; D unclear. CDR3 length: 14 residues. Trimming took 6 bases from V and 2 from J, leaving 11 bases between them. This CDR3 reads CASSGGKPYNEQFF. CDR3 coding DNA: TGTGCCAGCAGCGGTGGCAAACCCTACAATGAGCAGTTCTTC.

This chain uses TRBV10-2 with TRBJ1-4, with D uncertain. There are 12 residues in the CDR3. CDR1 WSHSY and CDR2 SAAADI come from the germline V gene. Trimming took off 7 bases at V and 6 bases at J, with 9 bases between the two ends. CDR3 residues: CASKRSDEKLFF. CDR3 in DNA: TGCGCCAGCAAGCGGTCAGATGAAAAACTGTTTTTT.

The chain employs TRBV18 and TRBJ2-5; 14 nucleotides line up with TRBD2. The length of the CDR3 is 16 residues. Trimming removed 0 bases from V and 3 bases from J; junction bases left unmatched: 0. Germline CDR1 is KGHSH and CDR2 is LQKENI. CDR3 protein: CASSPPTSGREETQYF. CDR3 in DNA: TGTGCCAGCTCACCACCGACTAGCGGGAGGGAAGAGACCCAGTACTTC.

This clonotype was observed at least ten times. The V call is TRBV7-6, the J call TRBJ2-7; 11 nucleotides match TRBD1. Germline-derived CDR1 and CDR2 are SGHVS and FNYEAQ. The trim removed 5 bases at V and 5 bases at J, leaving 8 bases unmatched. The length of the CDR3 is 15 residues. CDR3 region: CASSSGQGASHEQYF. DNA of the CDR3: TGTGCCAGCAGCAGCGGACAGGGGGCAAGCCACGAGCAGTACTTC.

V usage is TRBV19 and J usage is TRBJ2-5; the match to TRBD2 covers 8 bases. The CDR3 is made up of 13 amino acids. The trim removed 5 bases at V and 5 bases at J, leaving 4 bases unmatched. The germline gives CDR1 LNHDA, CDR2 SQIVND (reference sequence). CDR3 nucleotides: TGTGCCAGTAGTTTCAGCGGGAGTGAGACCCAGTACTTC. This gives the protein CASSFSGSETQYF.

As DNA, the CDR3 is TGTGCCAGCAGCGGCCCTTTGACAGGGTCCCAAGAGACCCAGTACTTC. Translation: CASSGPLTGSQETQYF. The chain joins TRBV9 to TRBJ2-5; 7 bases fit TRBD1. The germline gives CDR1 SGDLS, CDR2 YYNGEE. The ends lost 3 bases at V and 1 base at J; junction bases unmatched: 9. CDR3 length equals 16 residues.

This clonotype turned up a few times. The chain carries TRBV20-1 and TRBJ2-5; 9 bases are a match to TRBD2. From germline, CDR1 is DFQATT and CDR2 SNEGSKA (reference sequence). The CDR3 loop spans 15 amino acids. V lost 4 bases and J lost 5; bases outside the gene matches: 11. The CDR3 sequence: CSATGGLAGRETQYF. CDR3 bases: TGCAGTGCTACCGGGGGTCTAGCGGGACGGGAGACCCAGTACTTC.

The rearrangement joins TRBV30 to TRBJ1-1; 8 bases agree with TRBD1. Germline assignment: CDR1 GTSNPN and CDR2 SVGIG (reference sequence). The CDR3 is 13 residues long. J was trimmed by 9 bases and V by 3 bases; bases with no gene match: 9. This chain's CDR3 is CAWSPDRGGQAFF. The CDR3 DNA reads TGTGCCTGGAGCCCAGACAGGGGAGGGCAAGCTTTCTTT.

This clonotype has ten or more counts. The rearrangement links TRBV6-2 or TRBV6-3 to TRBJ1-1; weak D call: TRBD1 (6 bases). The V and J ends lost 6 bases and 4 bases respectively, with 9 bases between them. Germline lookup yields CDR1 MNHEY and CDR2 SVGEGT. This CDR3 region has 12 residues. The CDR3 DNA is TGTGCCAGCAGCCTACAGGGCACTGAAGCTTTCTTT. It specifies CASSLQGTEAFF.

The chain's CDR3 is CAISVLGITSSDEQFF. The CDR3 coding sequence is TGTGCCATCAGTGTATTGGGGATAACTAGCTCCGATGAGCAGTTCTTC. The rearrangement uses TRBV10-3 and TRBJ2-1; weak D call: TRBD2 (6 bases). The CDR3 length is 16 residues. Germline V gene lookup returns CDR1 ENHRY and CDR2 SYGVKD. The V and J ends lost 4 bases and 8 bases respectively, with 21 bases between them.

The gene calls are TRBV19 and TRBJ1-1; the D is unclear. The CDR3 is 15 amino acids. Germline V lookup: CDR1 LNHDA, CDR2 SQIVND (reference sequence). V shed 1 base and J shed 3 bases, with 12 bases lying between them. CDR3 in DNA: TGTGCCAGTAGTATAGGGACGCCGTCGGACACTGAAGCTTTCTTT. This translates into CASSIGTPSDTEAFF.

The table lists this clonotype with a few counts. The rearrangement links TRBV6-4 to TRBJ2-1, with 9 positions matching TRBD2. J was trimmed by 6 bases and V by 0 bases; bases with no gene match: 9. Per germline, CDR1 MRHNA and CDR2 SNTAGT. There are 17 residues in the CDR3. The CDR3 spells CASSDSAAGGYGNEQFF. CDR3 nucleotide sequence: TGTGCCAGCAGTGACTCGGCAGCGGGAGGATATGGCAATGAGCAGTTCTTC.

The table lists this clonotype with a few counts. The V gene is TRBV29-1, the J gene TRBJ1-5; D is ambiguous. The V end was cut by 7 bases, the J end by 0 bases, with 16 bases between. The CDR3 contains 15 residues. The germline CDR1 and CDR2 sequences are SQVTM and ANQGSEA. DNA for the CDR3: TGCAGCGCACGAACCGGGAGGAATAGCAATCAGCCCCAGCATTTT. It yields the protein CSARTGRNSNQPQHF.

This clonotype was seen at least ten times. This sequence joins TRBV20-1 and TRBJ2-7; D ambiguous. Germline lookup yields CDR1 DFQATT and CDR2 SNEGSKA (reference sequence). This CDR3 spans 14 amino acids. The V gene lost 5 bases and the J gene lost 1 base, with 15 bases spanning the gap. The CDR3 sequence is CSAPYRPRSYEQYF. The CDR3 coding sequence is TGCAGTGCTCCGTACCGGCCGCGATCCTACGAGCAGTACTTC.

The J gene is TRBJ2-5, the V gene TRBV20-1, with unresolved D. CDR1 DFQATT and CDR2 SNEGSKA come from the germline V gene (reference sequence). Trimming removed 3 bases from V and 3 bases from J, with 11 bases in between. This CDR3 has 13 residues. The CDR3 loop reads CSASHTLEETQYF. Here the CDR3 DNA reads TGCAGTGCTAGCCACACTCTGGAAGAGACCCAGTACTTC.